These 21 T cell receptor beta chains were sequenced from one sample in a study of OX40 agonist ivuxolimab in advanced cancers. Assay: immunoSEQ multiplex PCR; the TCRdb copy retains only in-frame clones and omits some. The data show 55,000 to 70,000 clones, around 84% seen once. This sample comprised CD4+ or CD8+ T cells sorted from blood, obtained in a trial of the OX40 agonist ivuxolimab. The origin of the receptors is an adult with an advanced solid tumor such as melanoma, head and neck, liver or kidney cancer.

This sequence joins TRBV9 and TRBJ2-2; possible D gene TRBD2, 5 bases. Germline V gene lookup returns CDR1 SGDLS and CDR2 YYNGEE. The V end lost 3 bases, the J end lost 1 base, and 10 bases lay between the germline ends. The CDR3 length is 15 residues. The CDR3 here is CASSAEGQNTGELFF. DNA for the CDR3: TGTGCCAGCAGCGCCGAGGGTCAGAACACCGGGGAGCTGTTTTTT.

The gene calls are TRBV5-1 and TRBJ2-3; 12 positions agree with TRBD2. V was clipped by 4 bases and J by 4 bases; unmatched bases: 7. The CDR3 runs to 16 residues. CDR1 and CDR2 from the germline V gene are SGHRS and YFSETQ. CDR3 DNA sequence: TGCGCCAGCAGCACCGCTAGCGGGAGGGCCTCAGATACGCAGTATTTT. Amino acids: CASSTASGRASDTQYF.

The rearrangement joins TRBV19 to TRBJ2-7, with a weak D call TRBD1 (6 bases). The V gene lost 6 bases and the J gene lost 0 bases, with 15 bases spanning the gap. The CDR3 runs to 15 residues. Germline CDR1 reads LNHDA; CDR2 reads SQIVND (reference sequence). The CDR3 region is CASRPRQASSYEQYF. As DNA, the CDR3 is TGTGCCAGTAGACCCAGACAGGCTTCCTCCTACGAGCAGTACTTC.

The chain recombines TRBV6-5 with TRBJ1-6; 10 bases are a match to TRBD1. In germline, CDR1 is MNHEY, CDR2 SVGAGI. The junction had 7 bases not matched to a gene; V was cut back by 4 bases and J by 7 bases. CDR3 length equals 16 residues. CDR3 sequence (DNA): TGTGCCAGCAGTTCCCGGGACAGGGGAGGGAATTCACCCCTCCACTTT. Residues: CASSSRDRGGNSPLHF.

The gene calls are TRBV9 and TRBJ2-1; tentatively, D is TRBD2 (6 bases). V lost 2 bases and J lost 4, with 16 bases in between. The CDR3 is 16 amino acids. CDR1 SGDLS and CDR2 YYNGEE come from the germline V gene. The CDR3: CASSVDPADYYNEQFF. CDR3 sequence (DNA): TGTGCCAGCAGCGTCGATCCAGCGGACTATTACAATGAGCAGTTCTTC.

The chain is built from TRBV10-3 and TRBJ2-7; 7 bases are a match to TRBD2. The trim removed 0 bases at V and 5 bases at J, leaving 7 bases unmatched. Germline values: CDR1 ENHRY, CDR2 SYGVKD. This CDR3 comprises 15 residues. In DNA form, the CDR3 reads TGTGCCATCAGTGAGTCGGGGGGGGTGCAGGACGAGCAGTACTTC. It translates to CAISESGGVQDEQYF.

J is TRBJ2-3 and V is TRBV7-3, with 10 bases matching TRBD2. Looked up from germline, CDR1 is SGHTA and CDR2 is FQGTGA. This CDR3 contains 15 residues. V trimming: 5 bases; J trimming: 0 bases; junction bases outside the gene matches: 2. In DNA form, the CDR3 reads TGTGCCAGCAGCATTAGCGGGGGGAGCACAGATACGCAGTATTTT. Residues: CASSISGGSTDTQYF.

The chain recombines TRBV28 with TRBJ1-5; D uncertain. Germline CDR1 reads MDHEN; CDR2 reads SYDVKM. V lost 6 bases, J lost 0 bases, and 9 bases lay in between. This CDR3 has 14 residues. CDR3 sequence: CASSRRISNQPQHF. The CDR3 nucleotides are TGTGCCAGCAGCCGACGGATTAGCAATCAGCCCCAGCATTTT.

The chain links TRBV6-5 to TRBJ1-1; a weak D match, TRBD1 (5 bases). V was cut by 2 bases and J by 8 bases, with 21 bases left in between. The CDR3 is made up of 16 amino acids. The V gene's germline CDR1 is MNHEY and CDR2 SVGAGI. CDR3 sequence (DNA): TGTGCCAGCAGTTACCATGGGAGGGGCCCTGGGAAAGAAGCTTTCTTT. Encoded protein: CASSYHGRGPGKEAFF.

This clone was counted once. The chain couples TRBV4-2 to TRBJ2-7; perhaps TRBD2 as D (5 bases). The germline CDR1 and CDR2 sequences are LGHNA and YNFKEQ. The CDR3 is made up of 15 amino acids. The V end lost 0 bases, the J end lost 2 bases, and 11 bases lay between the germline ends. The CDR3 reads CASSQEGSYPYEQYF. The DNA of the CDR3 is TGTGCCAGCAGCCAAGAGGGGAGTTATCCCTACGAGCAGTACTTC.

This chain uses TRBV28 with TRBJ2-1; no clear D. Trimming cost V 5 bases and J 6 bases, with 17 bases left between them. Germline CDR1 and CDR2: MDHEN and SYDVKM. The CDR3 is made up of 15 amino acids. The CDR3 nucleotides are TGTGCCAGCAGTCAGAGAGCGCTAGACATCAATGAGCAGTTCTTC. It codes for CASSQRALDINEQFF.

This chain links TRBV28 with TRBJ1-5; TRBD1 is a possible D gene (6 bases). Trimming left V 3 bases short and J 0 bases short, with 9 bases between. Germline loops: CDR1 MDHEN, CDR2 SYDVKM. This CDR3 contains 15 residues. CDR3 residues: CASSLRGYSNQPQHF. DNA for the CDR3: TGTGCCAGCAGTTTGAGGGGGTATAGCAATCAGCCCCAGCATTTT.

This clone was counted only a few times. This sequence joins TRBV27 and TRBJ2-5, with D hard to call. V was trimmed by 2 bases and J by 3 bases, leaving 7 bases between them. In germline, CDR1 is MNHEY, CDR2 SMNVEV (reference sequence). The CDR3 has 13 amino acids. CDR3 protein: CASSLGREETQYF. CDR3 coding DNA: TGTGCCAGCAGTTTAGGGCGAGAAGAGACCCAGTACTTC.

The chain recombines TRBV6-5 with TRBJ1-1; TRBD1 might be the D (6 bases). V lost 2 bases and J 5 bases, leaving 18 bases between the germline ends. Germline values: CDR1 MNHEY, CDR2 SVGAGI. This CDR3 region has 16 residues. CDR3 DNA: TGTGCCAGCAGTTACCGCAGGGGCCGTTTCCGAACTGAAGCTTTCTTT. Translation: CASSYRRGRFRTEAFF.

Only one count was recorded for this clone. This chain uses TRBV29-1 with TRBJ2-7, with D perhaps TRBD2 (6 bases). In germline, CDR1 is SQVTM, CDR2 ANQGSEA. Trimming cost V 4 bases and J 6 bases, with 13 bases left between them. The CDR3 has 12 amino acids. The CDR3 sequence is CSVGGTPLEQYF. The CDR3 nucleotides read TGCAGCGTTGGAGGGACTCCGCTCGAGCAGTACTTC.

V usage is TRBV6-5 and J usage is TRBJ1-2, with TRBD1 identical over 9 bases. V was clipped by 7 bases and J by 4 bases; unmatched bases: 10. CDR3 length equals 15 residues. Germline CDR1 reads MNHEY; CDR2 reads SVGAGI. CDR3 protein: CASTASDRGSYGYTF. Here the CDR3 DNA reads TGTGCCAGCACCGCCTCGGACAGGGGTTCCTATGGCTACACCTTC.

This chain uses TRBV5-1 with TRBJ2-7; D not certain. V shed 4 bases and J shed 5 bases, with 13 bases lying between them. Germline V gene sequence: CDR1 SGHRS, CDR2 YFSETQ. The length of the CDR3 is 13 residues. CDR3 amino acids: CASSLRVSHEQYF. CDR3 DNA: TGCGCCAGCAGCCTTAGGGTATCCCACGAGCAGTACTTC.

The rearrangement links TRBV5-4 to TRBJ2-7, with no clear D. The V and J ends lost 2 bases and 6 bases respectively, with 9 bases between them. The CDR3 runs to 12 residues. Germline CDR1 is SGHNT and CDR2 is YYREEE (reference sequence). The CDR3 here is CASSFQAGEQYF. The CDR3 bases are TGTGCCAGCAGCTTCCAAGCCGGCGAGCAGTACTTC.

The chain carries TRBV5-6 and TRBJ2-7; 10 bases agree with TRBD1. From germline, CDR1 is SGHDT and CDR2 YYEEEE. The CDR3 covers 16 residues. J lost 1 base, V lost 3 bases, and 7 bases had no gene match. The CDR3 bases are TGTGCCAGCAGCTCCCTAGACAGGGGGCAATCCTACGAGCAGTACTTC. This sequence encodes CASSSLDRGQSYEQYF.

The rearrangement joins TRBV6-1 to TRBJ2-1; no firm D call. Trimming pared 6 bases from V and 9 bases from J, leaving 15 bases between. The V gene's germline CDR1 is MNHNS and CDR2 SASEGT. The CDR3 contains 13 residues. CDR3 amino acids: CASRAGPIFEQFF. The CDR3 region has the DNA TGTGCCAGCAGGGCCGGGCCTATTTTTGAGCAGTTCTTC.

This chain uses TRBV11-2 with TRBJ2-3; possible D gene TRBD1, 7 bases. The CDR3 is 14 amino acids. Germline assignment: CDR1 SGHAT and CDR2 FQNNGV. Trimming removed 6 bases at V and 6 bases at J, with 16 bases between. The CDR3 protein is CASSPPGGRDTQYF. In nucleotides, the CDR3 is TGTGCCAGCAGTCCTCCAGGGGGGAGGGATACGCAGTATTTT.